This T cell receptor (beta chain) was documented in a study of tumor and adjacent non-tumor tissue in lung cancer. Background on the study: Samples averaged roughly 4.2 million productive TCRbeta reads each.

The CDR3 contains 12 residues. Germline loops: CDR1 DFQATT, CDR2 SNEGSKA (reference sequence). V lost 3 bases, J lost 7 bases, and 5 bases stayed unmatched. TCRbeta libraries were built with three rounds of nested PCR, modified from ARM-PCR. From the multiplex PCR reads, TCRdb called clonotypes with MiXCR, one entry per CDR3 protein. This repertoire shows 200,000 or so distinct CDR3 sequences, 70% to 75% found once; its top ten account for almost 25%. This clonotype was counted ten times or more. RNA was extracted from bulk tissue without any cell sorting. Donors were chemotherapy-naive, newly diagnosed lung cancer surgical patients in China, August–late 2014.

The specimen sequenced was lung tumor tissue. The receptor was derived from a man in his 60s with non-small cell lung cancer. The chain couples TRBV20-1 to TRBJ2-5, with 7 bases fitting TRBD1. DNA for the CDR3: TGCAGTGCTAGGACAGGGCCGGGGACCCAGTACTTC. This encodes CSARTGPGTQYF.